This T cell receptor (beta chain) was found in a study of blood T cell repertoires in COVID-19. Study details: COVID-19 samples, acute and convalescent, were from the United States, Italy and Spain.

CDR3 length: 12 residues. Germline V gene lookup returns CDR1 DFQATT and CDR2 SNEGSKA (reference sequence). V was shortened by 3 bases and J by 2 bases, with 8 bases between the two germline ends. Authors' analysis steps: Researchers report that nucleated cell counts were estimated from reference gene primer amplification. Sequencing was performed with immunoSEQ multiplex PCR; in TCRdb, only in-frame clones are kept and a portion is missing. The DNA was the basis for D and trimming; V, J and clone size are from that table. The profile covers more than 90,000 clones, with roughly 83% appearing a single time and approximately 0.76% taken by the ten largest.

This receptor was obtained from a woman in her seventies with acute or convalescent COVID-19. V is TRBV20-1 and J is TRBJ2-7, with D uncertain. Material for sequencing was peripheral blood. CDR3 in amino acids: CSASSVTYEQYF. In DNA form, the CDR3 reads TGCAGTGCTAGTTCAGTCACCTACGAGCAGTACTTC.